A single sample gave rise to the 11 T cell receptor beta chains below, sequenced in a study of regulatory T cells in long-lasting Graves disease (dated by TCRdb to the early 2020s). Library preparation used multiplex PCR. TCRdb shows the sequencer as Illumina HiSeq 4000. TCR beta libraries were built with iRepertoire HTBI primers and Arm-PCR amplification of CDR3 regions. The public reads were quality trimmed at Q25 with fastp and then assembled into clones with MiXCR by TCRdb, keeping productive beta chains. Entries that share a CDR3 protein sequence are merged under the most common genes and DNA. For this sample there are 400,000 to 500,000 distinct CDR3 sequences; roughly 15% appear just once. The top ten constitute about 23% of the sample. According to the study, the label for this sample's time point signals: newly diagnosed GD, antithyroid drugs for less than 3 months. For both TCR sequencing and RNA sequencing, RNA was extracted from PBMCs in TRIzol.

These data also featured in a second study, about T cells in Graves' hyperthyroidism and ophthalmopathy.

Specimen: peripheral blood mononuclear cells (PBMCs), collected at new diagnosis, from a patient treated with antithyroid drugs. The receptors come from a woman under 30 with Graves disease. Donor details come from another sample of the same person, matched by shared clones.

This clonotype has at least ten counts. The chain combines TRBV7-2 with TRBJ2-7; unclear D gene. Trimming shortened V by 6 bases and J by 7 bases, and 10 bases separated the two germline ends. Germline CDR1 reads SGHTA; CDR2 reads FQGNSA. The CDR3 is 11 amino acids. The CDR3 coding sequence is TGTGCCAGCAGTTCTCAGTGGGAGCAGTACTTC. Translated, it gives CASSSQWEQYF.

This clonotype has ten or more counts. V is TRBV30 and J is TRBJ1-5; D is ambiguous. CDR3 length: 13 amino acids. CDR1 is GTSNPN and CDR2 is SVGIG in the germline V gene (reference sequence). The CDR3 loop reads CPNHDVDNQPQHF. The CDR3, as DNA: TGTCCCAACCATGACGTAGACAATCAGCCCCAGCATTTT.

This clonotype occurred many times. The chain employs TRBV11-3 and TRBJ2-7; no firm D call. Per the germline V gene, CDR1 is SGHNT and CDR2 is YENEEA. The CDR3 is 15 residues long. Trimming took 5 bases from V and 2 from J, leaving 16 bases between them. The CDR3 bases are TGTGCCAGCAGCGAGTCTAGACAACTCACCTACGAGCAGTACTTC. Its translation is CASSESRQLTYEQYF. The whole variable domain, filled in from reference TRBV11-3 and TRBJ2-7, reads EAGVVQSPRYKIIEKKQPVAFWCNPISGHNTLYWYLQNLGQGPELLIRYENEEAVDDSQLPKDRFSAERLKGVDSTLKIQPAELGDSAVYLCASSESRQLTYEQYFGPGTRLTVT.

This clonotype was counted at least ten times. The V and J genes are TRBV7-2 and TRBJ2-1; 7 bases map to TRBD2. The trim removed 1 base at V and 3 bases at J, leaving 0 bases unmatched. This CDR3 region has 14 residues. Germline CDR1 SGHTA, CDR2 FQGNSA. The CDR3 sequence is CASSLGGSYNEQFF. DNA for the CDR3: TGTGCCAGCAGCTTAGGCGGGAGCTACAATGAGCAGTTCTTC.

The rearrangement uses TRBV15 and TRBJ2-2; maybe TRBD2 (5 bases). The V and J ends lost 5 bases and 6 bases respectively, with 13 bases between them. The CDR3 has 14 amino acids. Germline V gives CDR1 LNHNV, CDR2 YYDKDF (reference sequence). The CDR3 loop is CATSPGRPAGELFF. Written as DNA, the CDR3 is TGTGCCACCAGCCCGGGAAGGCCTGCCGGGGAGCTGTTTTTT.

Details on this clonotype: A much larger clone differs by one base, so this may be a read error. Here the CDR3 reads CAISLFEGYTGELFF. CDR3 nucleotide sequence: TGTGCCATCAGTTTATTCGAGGGGTACACCGGGGAGCTGTTTTTT. V is TRBV28 and J is TRBJ2-2; D tentatively reads TRBD1 or TRBD2 (5 bases each). The CDR3 sequence is 15 residues long. Germline values: CDR1 MDHEN, CDR2 SYDVKM.

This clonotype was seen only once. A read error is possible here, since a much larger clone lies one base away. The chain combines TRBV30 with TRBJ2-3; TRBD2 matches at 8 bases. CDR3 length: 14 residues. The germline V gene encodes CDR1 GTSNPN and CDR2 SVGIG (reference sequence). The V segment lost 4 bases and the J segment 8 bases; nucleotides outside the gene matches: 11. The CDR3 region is CAWTRAGERGTQYF. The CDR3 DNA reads TGTGCCTGGACGAGAGCGGGAGAACGGGGTACGCAGTATTTT.

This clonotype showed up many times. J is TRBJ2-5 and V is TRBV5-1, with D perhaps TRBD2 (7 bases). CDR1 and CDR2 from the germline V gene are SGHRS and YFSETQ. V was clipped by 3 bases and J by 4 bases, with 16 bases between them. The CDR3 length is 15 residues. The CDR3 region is CASSSNERGAETQYF. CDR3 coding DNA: TGCGCCAGCAGCTCAAACGAACGGGGGGCAGAGACCCAGTACTTC. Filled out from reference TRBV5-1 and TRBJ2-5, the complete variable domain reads KAGVTQTPRYLIKTRGQQVTLSCSPISGHRSVSWYQQTPGQGLQFLFEYFSETQRNKGNFPGRFSGRQFSNSRSEMNVSTLELGDSALYLCASSSNERGAETQYFGPGTRLLVL.

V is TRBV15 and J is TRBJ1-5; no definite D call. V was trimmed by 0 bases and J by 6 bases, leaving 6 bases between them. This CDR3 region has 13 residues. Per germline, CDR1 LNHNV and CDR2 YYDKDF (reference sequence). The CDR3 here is CATSRDQAQPQHF. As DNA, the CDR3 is TGTGCCACCAGCAGAGATCAAGCTCAGCCCCAGCATTTT.

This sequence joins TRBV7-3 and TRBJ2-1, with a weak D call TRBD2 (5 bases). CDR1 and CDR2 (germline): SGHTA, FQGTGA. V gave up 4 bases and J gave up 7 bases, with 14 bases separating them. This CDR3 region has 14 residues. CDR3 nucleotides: TGTGCCAGCAGCTCCCCGGGAAGGCGGAATGAGCAGTTCTTC. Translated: CASSSPGRRNEQFF.

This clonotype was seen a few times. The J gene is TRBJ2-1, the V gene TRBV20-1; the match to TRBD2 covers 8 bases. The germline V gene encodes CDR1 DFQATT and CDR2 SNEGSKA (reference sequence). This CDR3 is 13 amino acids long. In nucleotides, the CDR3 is TGCAGCCCACTAGCGGAGGAACTCAATGAGCAGTTCTTC. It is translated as CSPLAEELNEQFF.